Listed here are 27 T cell receptor beta chains from one sample, sequenced in a study of metastatic and nonmetastatic thyroid tumors. TCRdb re-called clones via MiXCR from the PCR reads. The sample gives tens of thousands of clones, approximately 15% of which show up once; approximately 21% is in the top ten. All patients were treatment-naive before thyroid surgery. The sample was blood. Every receptor here comes from a female donor with papillary thyroid cancer or a benign thyroid nodule (not recorded which). Some clones in this sample may be carry-over from other donors' samples.

This rearrangement joins TRBV6-1 to TRBJ2-5; 11 positions match TRBD2. There are 18 residues in the CDR3. Trimming cost V 2 bases and J 2 bases; bases outside gene matches: 10. Germline CDR1 and CDR2: MNHNS and SASEGT. The CDR3 sequence: CASSEHSPIAGGQETQYF. The CDR3, as DNA: TGTGCCAGCAGTGAACACTCGCCAATAGCGGGAGGGCAAGAGACCCAGTACTTC.

In its sample, this clone was seen many times. The V call is TRBV28, the J call TRBJ2-4, with a weak D call TRBD1 (7 bases). The CDR3 has 14 residues. Germline V gene sequence: CDR1 MDHEN, CDR2 SYDVKM. V was cut by 8 bases and J by 5 bases, with 16 bases left in between. This CDR3 is CASVEQGEENIQYF. CDR3 DNA: TGTGCCAGCGTGGAGCAGGGGGAGGAAAACATTCAGTACTTC.

This clone was observed at least ten times. This chain links TRBV10-3 with TRBJ1-5, with 7 bases aligning to TRBD1. CDR1 is ENHRY, CDR2 SYGVKD, per germline. With 0 bases clipped from V and 4 bases from J, the junction kept 3 bases outside the gene matches. The CDR3 loop spans 15 amino acids. For the CDR3, the DNA is TGTGCCATCAGTGAGTCGGGCAGGGGGAATCAGCCCCAGCATTTT. Its translation: CAISESGRGNQPQHF.

Worth noting for this clone: The sample contains more than one DNA sequence encoding this CDR3. This chain uses TRBV27 with TRBJ2-7; TRBD2 matches 13 bases. Germline CDR1 reads MNHEY; CDR2 reads SMNVEV (reference sequence). The CDR3 is made up of 17 amino acids. Trimming cost V 5 bases and J 4 bases; bases outside gene matches: 11. DNA for the CDR3: TGTGCCAGCAGTCCCCTGGGCACTAGCGGGAGGGGGTACGAGCAGTACTTC. The encoded protein is CASSPLGTSGRGYEQYF.

The chain is built from TRBV12-3 or TRBV12-4 and TRBJ1-2, with D possibly matching TRBD1 (5 bases). There are 13 residues in the CDR3. Trimming left V 6 bases short and J 4 bases short, with 12 bases between. The CDR3 coding sequence is TGTGCCAGCAGCTTATGGGGGGGCTATGGCTACACCTTC. Encoded protein: CASSLWGGYGYTF.

The V and J genes are TRBV9 and TRBJ2-7; TRBD1 is a possible D gene (6 bases). The CDR3 extends over 14 amino acids. From germline, CDR1 is SGDLS and CDR2 YYNGEE. Trimming took 2 bases from V and 5 from J, leaving 14 bases between them. This CDR3 is CASSVSMSGDEQYF. The CDR3 coding sequence is TGTGCCAGCAGCGTTAGTATGTCAGGGGACGAGCAGTACTTC.

The table lists this clone with many counts. The chain combines TRBV20-1 with TRBJ2-1, with TRBD2 identical over 8 bases. Trimming took 4 bases from V and 8 from J; bases not matched to a gene: 7. CDR3 size: 13 residues. Germline V gives CDR1 DFQATT, CDR2 SNEGSKA (reference sequence). The CDR3 bases are TGCAGTGCTAAAGCGGGAGTTGGGCATGAGCAGTTCTTC. Translating gives CSAKAGVGHEQFF.

This clone was seen at least ten times. The chain combines TRBV24-1 with TRBJ2-1; 11 nucleotides align to TRBD1. From germline, CDR1 is KGHDR and CDR2 SFDVKD. The CDR3 extends over 13 amino acids. V trimming: 4 bases; J trimming: 14 bases; junction bases outside the gene matches: 6. DNA of the CDR3: TGTGCCACCAGTGACCCCGGGACAGGGGGAAAGTTCTTC. Protein: CATSDPGTGGKFF.

Note on this clone: A much bigger clone sits one base away, suggesting this may be a read error. The chain has TRBV27 and TRBJ2-1, with 7 bases fitting TRBD2. The V gene's germline CDR1 is MNHEY and CDR2 SMNVEV (reference sequence). The trim removed 6 bases at V and 6 bases at J, leaving 11 bases unmatched. The CDR3 consists of 15 residues. The CDR3 loop is CASSQVRERGNEQFF. The DNA of the CDR3 is TGTGCCAGCAGCCAAGTACGGGAGCGGGGCAATGAGCAGTTCTTC.

There are many counts of this clone. The chain couples TRBV30 to TRBJ1-1; D is ambiguous. CDR3 length: 13 residues. Trimming pared 0 bases from V and 5 bases from J, leaving 10 bases between. CDR1 GTSNPN and CDR2 SVGIG come from the germline V gene (reference sequence). The CDR3 loop is CAWSVSGWTEAFF. DNA of the CDR3: TGTGCCTGGAGTGTATCTGGATGGACTGAAGCTTTCTTT.

This clone was recorded a few times. V and J are TRBV7-6 and TRBJ2-1; 7 bases are a match to TRBD2. The length of the CDR3 is 15 residues. V dropped 9 bases and J dropped 6; count of bases not matched to a gene: 14. The V gene's germline CDR1 is SGHVS and CDR2 FNYEAQ. The DNA for the CDR3 is TGTGCCAGGAGCCCAAGGGGAGGGGTGAGCAATGAGCAGTTCTTC. Its translation is CARSPRGGVSNEQFF. Based on the CDR3 plus reference TRBV7-6 and TRBJ2-1, the full variable domain is GAGVSQSPRYKVTKRGQDVALRCDPISGHVSLYWYRQALGQGPEFLTYFNYEAQQDKSGLPNDRFSAERPEGSISTLTIQRTEQRDSAMYRCARSPRGGVSNEQFFGPGTRLTVL.

This clone showed up many times. The chain links TRBV2 to TRBJ2-3, with TRBD2 identical over 8 bases. CDR3 length equals 15 residues. J was trimmed by 2 bases and V by 6 bases; bases with no gene match: 7. Germline CDR1 reads SNHLY; CDR2 reads FYNNEI. CDR3 amino acids: CASSVDSGVTDTQYF. CDR3 coding DNA: TGTGCCAGCAGCGTAGATAGCGGGGTCACAGATACGCAGTATTTT.

Ten or more counts support this clone. The rearrangement uses TRBV19 and TRBJ1-5; D may be TRBD1 (6 bases). Germline-derived CDR1 and CDR2 are LNHDA and SQIVND (reference sequence). The CDR3 is 13 residues long. Deletions cut 7 bases from V and 6 bases from J, with 13 bases between. This chain's CDR3 is CASMGGGLQPQHF. The CDR3 nucleotides read TGTGCCAGTATGGGGGGCGGACTTCAGCCCCAGCATTTT. The complete variable domain, with remaining parts taken from reference TRBV19 and TRBJ1-5, reads DGGITQSPKYLFRKEGQNVTLSCEQNLNHDAMYWYRQDPGQGLRLIYYSQIVNDFQKGDIAEGYSVSREKKESFPLTVTSAQKNPTAFYLCASMGGGLQPQHFGDGTRLSIL.

Ten or more counts support this clone. The chain recombines TRBV14 with TRBJ2-3; D uncertain. V dropped 4 bases and J dropped 7 bases, with 9 bases sitting between them. Germline V gene sequence: CDR1 SGHDN, CDR2 FVKESK. The CDR3 covers 12 residues. The CDR3 sequence is CASSRVQYTQYF. CDR3 coding DNA: TGTGCCAGCAGCCGGGTACAATATACGCAGTATTTT.

The table lists this clone with a few counts. The rearrangement links TRBV6-2 or TRBV6-3 to TRBJ2-3; D is possibly TRBD2 (6 bases). Trimming left V 7 bases short and J 2 bases short, with 13 bases between. This CDR3 is 14 amino acids long. Germline V gives CDR1 MNHEY, CDR2 SVGEGT. The CDR3, as DNA: TGTGCCAGCATCCCAGGGAGGTCCACAGATACGCAGTATTTT. Residues: CASIPGRSTDTQYF.

This clone occurred a few times. Just one base apart from a much larger clone, this may be a read error. The conserved phenylalanine or tryptophan normally closing the CDR3 is absent here, so this likely arose from a read error. The J gene is TRBJ1-1, the V gene TRBV29-1; no clear D. Trimming took off 4 bases at V and 0 bases at J, with 6 bases between the two ends. This CDR3 has 12 residues. Per the germline V gene, CDR1 is SQVTM and CDR2 is ANQGSEA. The CDR3 protein is CSVVLMNTEAFL. The CDR3 bases are TGCAGCGTTGTGCTCATGAACACTGAAGCTTTCCTT.

The CDR3 is CASRSARSSYNEQFF. The CDR3 DNA reads as TGTGCCAGCAGATCGGCCAGGAGCTCCTACAATGAGCAGTTCTTC. The chain employs TRBV11-1 and TRBJ2-1, with D unresolved. CDR1 is SGHAT, CDR2 FQDESV, per germline (reference sequence). The CDR3 runs to 15 residues. The V end lost 6 bases, the J end lost 0 bases, and 12 bases lay between the germline ends.

This clone occurred many times. V gene TRBV7-6 combines with J gene TRBJ2-3; 7 bases are shared with TRBD1. V shed 4 bases, J shed 6 bases, and the junction held 13 bases outside the gene matches. The CDR3 is made up of 16 amino acids. CDR1 is SGHVS and CDR2 is FNYEAQ in the germline V gene. CDR3 sequence (DNA): TGTGCCAGCAGCTCGAGATACAGGGGAATCGCTGATACGCAGTATTTT. It yields the protein CASSSRYRGIADTQYF.

This clone was counted at least ten times. Other DNA sequences in the same sample also yield this CDR3. The chain is built from TRBV6-5 and TRBJ2-1; D tentatively reads TRBD1 or TRBD2 (6 bases each). V lost 2 bases, J lost 7 bases, and 12 bases lay in between. Germline values: CDR1 MNHEY, CDR2 SVGAGI. This CDR3 region has 14 residues. As DNA, the CDR3 is TGTGCCAGCAGTTACCCGGGGGCGCGTAATGAGCAGTTCTTC. Translating gives CASSYPGARNEQFF.

Ten or more counts support this clone. The V gene is TRBV2, the J gene TRBJ1-6, with a tentative D call TRBD1 (5 bases). This CDR3 has 13 residues. Germline CDR1 and CDR2: SNHLY and FYNNEI. V shed 8 bases and J shed 6 bases, with 11 bases lying between them. CDR3: CASGEGFNSPLHF. The CDR3 DNA is TGTGCCAGCGGGGAGGGGTTTAATTCACCCCTCCACTTT.

As concerns this clone: An end of the junction does not agree with germline; a read error may underlie this. This chain links TRBV28 with TRBJ1-2, with TRBD1 as a possible D gene (5 bases). CDR1 and CDR2 (germline): MDHEN, SYDVKM. The CDR3 consists of 15 residues. CDR3 sequence (DNA): TGTGCCATCAGTTTCTACCGGGACGACAACTATGGCTACACCTTC. It specifies CAISFYRDDNYGYTF.

The chain joins TRBV28 to TRBJ1-6, with a possible D match to TRBD1 (6 bases). CDR3 length: 16 amino acids. V lost 3 bases and J 4 bases, leaving 13 bases between the germline ends. Germline lookup yields CDR1 MDHEN and CDR2 SYDVKM. In nucleotides, the CDR3 is TGTGCCAGCAGTTTCTCCCCGGACAGTTATAATTCACCCCTCCACTTT. It translates to CASSFSPDSYNSPLHF.

On this clone: At one end, the junction sequence differs from germline, possibly due to a read error. The genes are TRBV5-6 and TRBJ2-7, with D maybe TRBD2 (5 bases). The CDR3 consists of 13 residues. Per the germline V gene, CDR1 is SGHDT and CDR2 is YYEEEE. In DNA, the CDR3 is TGTGCCATCAGCTCCGGGGTGCACTACGAGCAGTACTTC. Protein product: CAISSGVHYEQYF.

This clone was recorded many times. J is TRBJ1-4 and V is TRBV12-3 or TRBV12-4; TRBD1 is a possible D gene (6 bases). V was pared by 5 bases and J by 7 bases, with 20 bases between. This CDR3 comprises 16 residues. The CDR3, as DNA: TGTGCCAGCAGTGAGGCCGCAACAGGGAGTAGTGAAAAACTGTTTTTT. Residues: CASSEAATGSSEKLFF.

In its sample, this clone was seen many times. The DNA of the CDR3 is TGCGCCAGCAGCTCGGATCCAACTAATGAAAAACTGTTTTTT. Residues: CASSSDPTNEKLFF. The J gene is TRBJ1-4, the V gene TRBV5-1; no clear D gene. Germline CDR1 and CDR2: SGHRS and YFSETQ. The germline V and J ends were trimmed by 3 bases and 0 bases, with 6 bases remaining between them. This CDR3 contains 14 residues.

This clone was recorded at least ten times. This chain links TRBV5-5 with TRBJ1-2; D not resolved. From germline, CDR1 is SGHKS and CDR2 YYEKEE (reference sequence). Trimming stripped 3 bases from V and 8 bases from J, with 14 bases between. CDR3 length equals 13 residues. CDR3 sequence: CASSSQDRTGYTF. CDR3 sequence (DNA): TGTGCCAGCAGCTCGCAGGATAGGACCGGCTACACCTTC.

In this sample, this clone turned up a few times. This rearrangement joins TRBV2 to TRBJ2-3; D is uncertain. This CDR3 has 13 amino acids. Germline assignment: CDR1 SNHLY and CDR2 FYNNEI. Trimming left V 2 bases short and J 2 bases short, with 5 bases between. CDR3 sequence: CASSERYTDTQYF. In nucleotides, the CDR3 is TGTGCCAGCAGTGAAAGGTACACAGATACGCAGTATTTT.